These 24 T cell receptor beta chains came from one sample sequenced in a study of blood T cells in healthy people across ages. A sample-barcoded 5' primer and a J-beta primer mix were used in a second PCR of roughly 7 to 11 cycles. TCRdb independently ran MiXCR on the 5' RACE reads; one entry per CDR3 protein. This repertoire shows over 1,200,000 distinct CDR3 sequences, approximately 59% found once; its top ten account for about 6.3%. Material: blood. These receptors all come from a man aged 18 to 30 in good health.

This clonotype was counted once. This rearrangement joins TRBV7-2 to TRBJ2-5; 9 bases agree with TRBD1. The germline V gene encodes CDR1 SGHTA and CDR2 FQGNSA. Losses at the gene ends were 2 bases for V and 2 bases for J; bases not matched to a gene: 9. The CDR3 has 17 residues. The chain's CDR3 is CASSLSSGQGNQETQYF. DNA for the CDR3: TGTGCCAGCAGCTTATCATCGGGACAGGGAAATCAAGAGACCCAGTACTTC.

This clonotype was picked up a small number of times. The chain joins TRBV6-2 or TRBV6-3 to TRBJ2-7; TRBD2 is a possible D gene (6 bases). This CDR3 has 11 residues. V shed 7 bases and J shed 7 bases, with 11 bases lying between them. Germline V gene sequence: CDR1 MNHEY, CDR2 SVGEGT. CDR3 loop: CASNHGGEQYF. CDR3 bases: TGTGCCAGCAACCACGGGGGTGAGCAGTACTTC.

V is TRBV9 and J is TRBJ2-5; TRBD2 matches 8 bases. V lost 8 bases to trimming and J lost 6 bases; unmatched junction nucleotides: 9. The CDR3 totals 13 residues. Germline CDR1 SGDLS, CDR2 YYNGEE. CDR3 bases: TGTGCCAGTGAAAGCGGGAGTAGGAAGACCCAGTACTTC. Translation: CASESGSRKTQYF.

The rearrangement joins TRBV29-1 to TRBJ2-7; possibly TRBD1 for D (6 bases). With 7 bases removed from V and 6 bases from J, the gap between germline ends came to 16 bases. CDR3 length equals 12 residues. Germline V gene data show CDR1 as SQVTM and CDR2 as ANQGSEA. This CDR3 reads CSGQVLLGEQYF. CDR3 nucleotide sequence: TGCAGCGGACAGGTTCTTTTGGGCGAGCAGTACTTC.

This clonotype was seen a handful of times. The chain employs TRBV20-1 and TRBJ2-1, with 10 bases aligning to TRBD2. This CDR3 comprises 18 residues. Trimming took 4 bases from V and 4 from J; bases not matched to a gene: 16. Germline V gene sequence: CDR1 DFQATT, CDR2 SNEGSKA (reference sequence). CDR3 protein: CSAMTSGRGPNKYNEQFF. The CDR3 nucleotides read TGCAGTGCTATGACAAGCGGGAGGGGTCCTAATAAGTACAATGAGCAGTTCTTC.

This chain connects TRBV27 to TRBJ2-1; 8 bases map to TRBD1. From germline, CDR1 is MNHEY and CDR2 SMNVEV (reference sequence). The CDR3 sequence is 15 residues long. V was pared by 5 bases and J by 4 bases, with 7 bases of the junction left unmatched. The CDR3 region is CASSHGQGPYNEQFF. The CDR3 nucleotides read TGTGCCAGCAGTCACGGACAGGGCCCTTACAATGAGCAGTTCTTC.

This sequence joins TRBV24-1 and TRBJ2-3; TRBD2 matches 8 bases. The CDR3 is 14 residues long. The germline V gene encodes CDR1 KGHDR and CDR2 SFDVKD. The trim removed 3 bases at V and 7 bases at J, leaving 5 bases unmatched. The CDR3 sequence is CATSDELAANTQYF. Written as DNA, the CDR3 is TGTGCCACCAGTGATGAACTAGCGGCAAATACGCAGTATTTT.

This clonotype was counted a few times. This chain uses TRBV4-1 with TRBJ2-4, with D perhaps matching TRBD2 (6 bases). Deletions cut 1 base from V and 7 bases from J, with 20 bases between. The CDR3 spans 17 residues. Germline CDR1 and CDR2: MGHRA and YSYEKL. The CDR3 loop reads CASSQGFEPGDRNIQYF. In DNA, the CDR3 is TGCGCCAGCAGCCAAGGTTTCGAACCGGGAGATCGGAACATTCAGTACTTC.

The chain recombines TRBV27 with TRBJ2-3, with TRBD1 as a possible D gene (6 bases). From germline, CDR1 is MNHEY and CDR2 SMNVEV (reference sequence). This CDR3 region has 17 residues. Trimming took off 3 bases at V and 0 bases at J, with 16 bases between the two ends. As DNA, the CDR3 is TGTGCCAGCAGTTTGGGTCAGGGGACATCTAGCACAGATACGCAGTATTTT. Its translation: CASSLGQGTSSTDTQYF.

The chain combines TRBV27 with TRBJ2-7, with D maybe TRBD2 (6 bases). The CDR3 has 16 residues. CDR1 MNHEY and CDR2 SMNVEV come from the germline V gene (reference sequence). V lost 5 bases and J 5 bases, leaving 22 bases between the germline ends. The CDR3 loop reads CASSPLEAGPRHEQYF. The CDR3 bases are TGTGCCAGCAGTCCTCTCGAGGCGGGGCCACGCCACGAGCAGTACTTC.

This clonotype was detected only a few times. The chain employs TRBV29-1 and TRBJ2-3, with no clear D. Trimming removed 3 bases at V and 2 bases at J, with 6 bases between. Germline V gene sequence: CDR1 SQVTM, CDR2 ANQGSEA. The CDR3 contains 12 residues. In DNA form, the CDR3 reads TGCAGCGTTGACCAGCACACAGATACGCAGTATTTT. This codes for CSVDQHTDTQYF.

The chain joins TRBV5-1 to TRBJ2-4; 10 nucleotides align to TRBD2. CDR3 size: 14 residues. Unmatched junction bases numbered 11, after V lost 4 bases and J lost 13 bases. Germline assignment: CDR1 SGHRS and CDR2 YFSETQ. The CDR3 DNA reads TGCGCCAGCAGCGGACTAGCGGAGATGAGGGAGCAGTACTTC. Translating it yields CASSGLAEMREQYF. The complete variable domain, with remaining parts taken from reference TRBV5-1 and TRBJ2-4, reads KAGVTQTPRYLIKTRGQQVTLSCSPISGHRSVSWYQQTPGQGLQFLFEYFSETQRNKGNFPGRFSGRQFSNSRSEMNVSTLELGDSALYLCASSGLAEMREQYFGAGTRLSVL.

The rearrangement links TRBV7-6 to TRBJ2-5; D may be TRBD1 (6 bases). V gave up 5 bases and J gave up 5 bases, with 15 bases separating them. Germline V CDR1 and CDR2: SGHVS, FNYEAQ. The CDR3 is 14 amino acids. The CDR3 is CASSPDSLWETQYF. CDR3 bases: TGTGCCAGCAGCCCGGACAGTCTTTGGGAGACCCAGTACTTC.

V usage is TRBV7-9 and J usage is TRBJ2-7; TRBD1 matches 9 bases. This CDR3 comprises 16 residues. V lost 5 bases, J lost 3 bases, and 11 bases stayed unmatched. CDR1 and CDR2 (germline): SEHNR, FQNEAQ (reference sequence). For the CDR3, the DNA is TGTGCCAGCAGCACCCTTTCCGGGACAGGGAGCTACGAGCAGTACTTC. It codes for CASSTLSGTGSYEQYF.

The gene calls are TRBV12-5 and TRBJ1-2, with D unclear. The CDR3 totals 14 residues. V was trimmed by 7 bases and J by 3 bases, leaving 15 bases between them. Germline-derived CDR1 and CDR2 are LGHNT and FRNRAP. The CDR3 here is CASALSGVDYGYTF. DNA for the CDR3: TGTGCTAGTGCCCTCTCTGGGGTTGACTATGGCTACACCTTC.

The rearrangement uses TRBV6-2 or TRBV6-3 and TRBJ2-5; the D gene could be TRBD1 or TRBD2 (5 bases each). Germline V gene lookup returns CDR1 MNHEY and CDR2 SVGEGT. This CDR3 region has 16 residues. Deletions cut 2 bases from V and 1 base from J, with 14 bases between. The CDR3 sequence: CASSYRLRDGQETQYF. DNA of the CDR3: TGTGCCAGCAGTTACAGGCTCCGGGACGGCCAAGAGACCCAGTACTTC.

The J gene is TRBJ2-6, the V gene TRBV7-2; D not resolved. The V and J ends lost 1 base and 5 bases respectively, with 12 bases between them. Germline V gene data show CDR1 as SGHTA and CDR2 as FQGNSA. This CDR3 has 16 amino acids. The CDR3 loop is CASSLDGGLRANVLTF. In DNA, the CDR3 is TGTGCCAGCAGCTTAGACGGTGGGTTGAGGGCCAACGTCCTGACTTTC.

The chain links TRBV6-2 or TRBV6-3 to TRBJ1-2, with D possibly TRBD1 on 5 matching bases. Trimming stripped 0 bases from V and 7 bases from J, with 15 bases between. Germline loops: CDR1 MNHEY, CDR2 SVGEGT. The CDR3 has 15 amino acids. CDR3 DNA sequence: TGTGCCAGCAGTTACTCGCGAGGGCAGGGAATTGGCTACACCTTC. Protein sequence: CASSYSRGQGIGYTF.

Comments on this clonotype: A read error may account for a junction end that differs from germline. The CDR3 nucleotides are TGTGCTAGCAGCCCCCTTAAGGGGGCTTTGGACGAGCAGTACTTC. Its translation is CASSPLKGALDEQYF. This sequence joins TRBV7-7 and TRBJ2-4; the match to TRBD1 covers 7 bases. The DNA end is more similar to TRBJ2-7, so the J call may be wrong. CDR3 size: 15 residues. In germline, CDR1 is SSHAT, CDR2 FNYEAQ (reference sequence).

CDR3 sequence reads: CSAKSSGGHYEQYF. The CDR3 nucleotides read TGCAGTGCTAAGAGTAGCGGGGGACACTACGAGCAGTACTTC. V gene TRBV20-1 combines with J gene TRBJ2-4, with 9 bases fitting TRBD2. The end of the DNA aligns better with TRBJ2-7, so the J call may be wrong. This CDR3 has 14 residues. The germline gives CDR1 DFQATT, CDR2 SNEGSKA (reference sequence).

The chain employs TRBV25-1 and TRBJ2-6; D not certain. V dropped 8 bases and J dropped 0 bases, with 8 bases sitting between them. CDR3 length: 14 residues. Looked up from germline, CDR1 is MGHDK and CDR2 is SYGVNS. The CDR3 bases are TGTGCCAGCTCAAAAGGCTCTGGGGCCAACGTCCTGACTTTC. Translation: CASSKGSGANVLTF. The full variable domain, rest sourced from reference TRBV25-1 and TRBJ2-6, is EADIYQTPRYLVIGTGKKITLECSQTMGHDKMYWYQQDPGMELHLIHYSYGVNSTEKGDLSSESTVSRIRTEHFPLTLESARPSHTSQYLCASSKGSGANVLTFGAGSRLTVL.

The chain combines TRBV5-5 with TRBJ2-4; tentative D call: TRBD2 (6 bases). Matching the DNA end better, TRBJ2-7 makes the J call doubtful. The germline V gene encodes CDR1 SGHKS and CDR2 YYEKEE (reference sequence). The CDR3 spans 15 residues. The CDR3 DNA reads as TGTGCCAGCAGCGTACTAGCTGCGGGACCAGCCGAGCAGTACTTC. Its protein is CASSVLAAGPAEQYF.

This clonotype was counted between two and nine times. The chain recombines TRBV12-3 or TRBV12-4 with TRBJ2-1; 13 nucleotides line up with TRBD2. This CDR3 has 17 amino acids. V trimming: 4 bases; J trimming: 4 bases; junction bases outside the gene matches: 7. DNA for the CDR3: TGTGCCAGCAGTTCCCGGACTAGCGGGGGCGGGTACAATGAGCAGTTCTTC. This codes for CASSSRTSGGGYNEQFF.

J is TRBJ1-2 and V is TRBV25-1; D call uncertain. Germline CDR1 reads MGHDK; CDR2 reads SYGVNS. This CDR3 has 12 residues. V lost 3 bases and J lost 8, with 10 bases in between. The CDR3 DNA follows: TGTGCCAGCAGTGATTCATTTATAGGCTACACCTTC. It yields the protein CASSDSFIGYTF.